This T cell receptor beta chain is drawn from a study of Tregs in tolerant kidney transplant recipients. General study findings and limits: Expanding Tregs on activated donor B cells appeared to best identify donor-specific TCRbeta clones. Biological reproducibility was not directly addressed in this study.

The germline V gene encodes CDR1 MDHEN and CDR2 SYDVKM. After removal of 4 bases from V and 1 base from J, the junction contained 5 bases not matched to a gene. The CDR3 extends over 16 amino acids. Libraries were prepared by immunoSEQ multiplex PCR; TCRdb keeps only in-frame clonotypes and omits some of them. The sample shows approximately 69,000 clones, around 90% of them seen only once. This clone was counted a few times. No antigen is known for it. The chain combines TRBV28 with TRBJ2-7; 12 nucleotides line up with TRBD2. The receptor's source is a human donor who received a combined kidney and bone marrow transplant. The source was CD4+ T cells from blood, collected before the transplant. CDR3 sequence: CASSSYGLAGSYEQYF. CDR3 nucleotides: TGTGCCAGCAGTTCGTATGGACTAGCGGGATCCTACGAGCAGTACTTC.